Below, 21 T cell receptor beta chains from the same sample are listed, as sequenced in a study of glioma-infiltrating T cells. The iRepertoire nested amplicon-rescue multiplex PCR amplified TCR alpha and beta CDR3s from RNA. TCRdb used MiXCR to reprocess the multiplex PCR reads, holding one entry per CDR3 protein. The sample carries 170,000 or so distinct CDR3 sequences, more than 35% recorded once. The sequenced sample was glioma tissue, nonneoplastic brain tissue, or PBMCs (not recorded which). These receptors originate from a human donor with low-grade glioma or glioblastoma, undergoing nonglioma brain surgery, or in good health (not recorded which).

Many counts were recorded for this clonotype. This rearrangement joins TRBV20-1 to TRBJ2-7; D possibly corresponds to TRBD2 (5 bases). Germline lookup yields CDR1 DFQATT and CDR2 SNEGSKA (reference sequence). The CDR3 consists of 15 residues. V was pared by 6 bases and J by 0 bases, with 18 bases between. The CDR3 sequence: CSASRDTGSSYEQYF. CDR3 nucleotide sequence: TGCAGTGCCAGTCGTGATACGGGAAGCTCCTACGAGCAGTACTTC.

J is TRBJ1-2 and V is TRBV14; D uncertain. Germline assignment: CDR1 SGHDN and CDR2 FVKESK. V shed 10 bases and J shed 2 bases, with 14 bases lying between them. The CDR3 sequence is 13 residues long. DNA of the CDR3: TGTGCCACCTCGAGGAAGCCCAACTATGGCTACACCTTC. Its translation: CATSRKPNYGYTF.

This clonotype was recorded a few times. This chain uses TRBV29-1 with TRBJ2-3, with D perhaps matching TRBD2 (6 bases). Trimming shortened V by 6 bases and J by 3 bases, and 19 bases separated the two germline ends. This CDR3 comprises 15 residues. Germline CDR1 SQVTM, CDR2 ANQGSEA. CDR3 sequence: CSVKQTGVGTDTQYF. For the CDR3, the DNA is TGCAGCGTGAAGCAAACGGGAGTGGGGACAGATACGCAGTATTTT.

This clonotype showed up just a few times. This chain connects TRBV29-1 to TRBJ2-3; D not certain. Between the trimmed V and J ends, which lost 3 bases and 0 bases, there was a span of 10 bases. The CDR3 runs to 14 residues. Per the germline V gene, CDR1 is SQVTM and CDR2 is ANQGSEA. The CDR3 nucleotides are TGCAGCGTTGAGGGCGAGACTAGCACAGATACGCAGTATTTT. Protein product: CSVEGETSTDTQYF.

The rearrangement uses TRBV4-1 and TRBJ2-7; the match to TRBD1 covers 9 bases. Looked up from germline, CDR1 is MGHRA and CDR2 is YSYEKL. Trimming at V came to 3 bases and at J to 3 bases, leaving 9 bases not matched to a gene. CDR3 length equals 16 residues. CDR3 in DNA: TGCGCCAGCAGCCATGCGGACAGGGGACGGTACTACGAGCAGTACTTC. Translating it yields CASSHADRGRYYEQYF.

This clonotype was detected only a few times. The rearrangement links TRBV28 to TRBJ2-1, with D tentatively TRBD1 or TRBD2 (5 bases each). Germline V gene data show CDR1 as MDHEN and CDR2 as SYDVKM. The CDR3 is 15 amino acids. Trimming cost V 8 bases and J 5 bases, with 19 bases left between them. In DNA, the CDR3 is TGTGCCAGCCATGCCGGGACCCAATACAACAATGAGCAGTTCTTC. This translates into CASHAGTQYNNEQFF. Supplemented by reference TRBV28 and TRBJ2-1, the full variable domain reads DVKVTQSSRYLVKRTGEKVFLECVQDMDHENMFWYRQDPGLGLRLIYFSYDVKMKEKGDIPEGYSVSREKKERFSLILESASTNQTSMYLCASHAGTQYNNEQFFGPGTRLTVL.

This clonotype has just a few counts. V and J are TRBV12-5 and TRBJ2-1; unclear D gene. The CDR3 has 14 residues. Trimming shortened V by 6 bases and J by 5 bases, and 14 bases separated the two germline ends. Germline V gene lookup returns CDR1 LGHNT and CDR2 FRNRAP. The CDR3 loop is CASGTGTRNNEQFF. CDR3 in DNA: TGTGCTAGTGGGACCGGAACTCGGAACAATGAGCAGTTCTTC. The entire variable domain, with the rest obtained from reference TRBV12-5 and TRBJ2-1, is as follows: DARVTQTPRHKVTEMGQEVTMRCQPILGHNTVFWYRQTMMQGLELLAYFRNRAPLDDSGMPKDRFSAEMPDATLATLKIQPSEPRDSAVYFCASGTGTRNNEQFFGPGTRLTVL.

This clonotype was counted many times. The chain combines TRBV18 with TRBJ1-5; D is undetermined. Trimming removed 2 bases from V and 5 bases from J, with 7 bases in between. This CDR3 contains 13 residues. Germline CDR1 is KGHSH and CDR2 is LQKENI. As DNA, the CDR3 is TGTGCCAGCTCACCAAGCGAGTATCAGCCCCAGCATTTT. It encodes CASSPSEYQPQHF. Full variable domain (outside the CDR3, taken from reference TRBV18 and TRBJ1-5): NAGVMQNPRHLVRRRGQEARLRCSPMKGHSHVYWYRQLPEEGLKFMVYLQKENIIDESGMPKERFSAEFPKEGPSILRIQQVVRGDSAAYFCASSPSEYQPQHFGDGTRLSIL.

This clonotype came up a few times. This rearrangement joins TRBV5-1 to TRBJ2-7; the match to TRBD2 covers 7 bases. This CDR3 contains 15 residues. V lost 1 base to trimming and J lost 7 bases; unmatched junction nucleotides: 11. The germline CDR1 and CDR2 sequences are SGHRS and YFSETQ. CDR3 residues: CASSLRGAGAGEQYF. CDR3 bases: TGCGCCAGCAGCTTGAGAGGTGCGGGAGCAGGTGAGCAGTACTTC.

V is TRBV5-1 and J is TRBJ2-7; no reliable D call. The V and J ends lost 2 bases and 6 bases respectively, with 12 bases between them. CDR1 is SGHRS, CDR2 YFSETQ, per germline. The CDR3 consists of 13 residues. CDR3 nucleotide sequence: TGCGCCAGCAGCTTCGGATTTGAAGGCGAGCAGTACTTC. It specifies CASSFGFEGEQYF.

Only a few counts were recorded for this clonotype. The rearrangement links TRBV18 to TRBJ2-7; possibly TRBD2 for D (5 bases). CDR1 is KGHSH, CDR2 LQKENI, per germline. V lost 3 bases, J lost 0 bases, and 12 bases lay in between. The CDR3 runs 15 residues. Written as DNA, the CDR3 is TGTGCCAGCTCACCCACTAGAACTAGCTCCTACGAGCAGTACTTC. This sequence encodes CASSPTRTSSYEQYF.

This clonotype was picked up one time. A much larger clone differs by one base, so this may be a read error. V and J are TRBV27 and TRBJ2-7; TRBD2 is a possible D gene (5 bases). Germline assignment: CDR1 MNHEY and CDR2 SMNVEV (reference sequence). The CDR3 consists of 14 residues. Trimming left V 3 bases short and J 3 bases short, with 12 bases between. The CDR3: CASSLTFEGYEQYF. DNA of the CDR3: TGTGCCAGCAGTTTGACCTTTGAGGGCTACGAGCAGTACTTC.

This clonotype has a count of ten or more. The gene calls are TRBV6-1 and TRBJ1-2, with D uncertain. Trimming removed 2 bases from V and 7 bases from J, with 17 bases in between. Looked up from germline, CDR1 is MNHNS and CDR2 is SASEGT. The CDR3 length is 15 residues. The CDR3 sequence is CASSETVSSARGYTF. CDR3 sequence (DNA): TGTGCCAGCAGTGAAACAGTGAGTTCAGCCCGTGGCTACACCTTC.

Many counts were recorded for this clonotype. V is TRBV2 and J is TRBJ2-1; D gene uncertain. CDR1 and CDR2 from the germline V gene are SNHLY and FYNNEI. Trimming took off 4 bases at V and 4 bases at J, with 8 bases between the two ends. The CDR3 has 13 residues. The CDR3 protein is CASSVVNYNEQFF. The DNA of the CDR3 is TGTGCCAGCAGTGTAGTCAATTACAATGAGCAGTTCTTC.

The rearrangement uses TRBV29-1 and TRBJ2-1, with D possibly TRBD1 on 6 matching bases. Trimming shortened V by 6 bases and J by 0 bases, and 15 bases separated the two germline ends. Germline CDR1 is SQVTM and CDR2 is ANQGSEA. The CDR3 has 15 residues. For the CDR3, the DNA is TGCAGCGTCGAAACAGGGAAAAGCTCCTACAATGAGCAGTTCTTC. Encoded protein: CSVETGKSSYNEQFF.

This clonotype occurred many times. The rearrangement uses TRBV2 and TRBJ1-5; TRBD1 might be the D (5 bases). The ends were cut back, 6 bases at V and 1 base at J, with 13 bases in the middle. This CDR3 region has 15 residues. Germline CDR1 SNHLY, CDR2 FYNNEI. Written as DNA, the CDR3 is TGTGCCAGCAGCGGAACAGGAGGAAGCAATCAGCCCCAGCATTTT. It is translated as CASSGTGGSNQPQHF.

As to this clonotype: Germline and junction disagree at one end, which may indicate a read error. The gene calls are TRBV6-2 or TRBV6-3 and TRBJ1-6, with TRBD1 identical over 10 bases. This CDR3 comprises 18 residues. CDR1 and CDR2 from the germline V gene are MNHEY and SVGEGT. CDR3 DNA sequence: TGTGCCAGCAGTTACCCGGGAAATACGGACAGGGGGAATTCACCCCTTCACTTT. Its protein is CASSYPGNTDRGNSPLHF.

A remark on this clonotype: Just one base apart from a much larger clone, this may be a read error. The rearrangement uses TRBV11-2 and TRBJ2-3; D is possibly TRBD2 (6 bases). CDR3 length: 15 amino acids. Per germline, CDR1 SGHAT and CDR2 FQNNGV. DNA for the CDR3: TGTGCCAGCAGATTAGTCAGCGGGTACACAGATACGCAGTATTTT. Encoded protein: CASRLVSGYTDTQYF.

In its sample, this clonotype was seen many times. This chain connects TRBV6-1 to TRBJ2-1, with no clear D. From germline, CDR1 is MNHNS and CDR2 SASEGT. Trimming pared 6 bases from V and 10 bases from J, leaving 19 bases between. The CDR3 length is 14 residues. The CDR3 protein is CASSLTLRRAEQFF. In DNA, the CDR3 is TGTGCCAGCAGCCTTACCCTTCGACGCGCGGAGCAGTTCTTC.

J is TRBJ2-6 and V is TRBV29-1; tentatively, D is TRBD1 (6 bases). Germline CDR1 is SQVTM and CDR2 is ANQGSEA. The CDR3 covers 16 residues. Trimming stripped 6 bases from V and 0 bases from J, with 15 bases between. Here the CDR3 reads CSVGTTGSSGANVLTF. The CDR3 nucleotides are TGCAGCGTCGGCACAACAGGGAGCTCTGGGGCCAACGTCCTGACTTTC. Complete variable domain (other parts from reference TRBV29-1 and TRBJ2-6): SAVISQKPSRDICQRGTSLTIQCQVDSQVTMMFWYRQQPGQSLTLIATANQGSEATYESGFVIDKFPISRPNLTFSTLTVSNMSPEDSSIYLCSVGTTGSSGANVLTFGAGSRLTVL.

This clonotype was detected a few times. This may be a read error, as it is one base from a much larger clone. This sequence joins TRBV20-1 and TRBJ1-1; maybe TRBD1 (5 bases). Germline assignment: CDR1 DFQATT and CDR2 SNEGSKA (reference sequence). The CDR3 has 14 amino acids. This CDR3 reads CSADEGPGDTEALF. As DNA, the CDR3 is TGCAGTGCTGACGAGGGACCGGGAGACACTGAAGCTTTATTT.